The TCR beta chain described here comes from a study of OX40 agonist ivuxolimab in advanced cancers. Only in-frame clones appear in the TCRdb table, and some are missing; sequencing was by immunoSEQ multiplex PCR. The table has tens of thousands of clones, less than 90% seen once; the top ten hold less than 25%. The receptor was isolated from an adult with an advanced solid tumor such as melanoma, head and neck, liver or kidney cancer. The specimen comprised CD4+ or CD8+ T cells sorted from blood, sampled in a trial of the OX40 agonist ivuxolimab.

CDR3 coding DNA: TGTGCCAGCAGCTTATTACAGGGGGCGATATCGGAGACCCAGTACTTC. Translated, it gives CASSLLQGAISETQYF. The rearrangement uses TRBV7-2 and TRBJ2-5, with 9 positions matching TRBD1. Trimming took 2 bases from V and 5 from J; bases not matched to a gene: 9. Per germline, CDR1 SGHTA and CDR2 FQGNSA. The CDR3 has 16 residues.